Below are 21 T cell receptor beta chains sequenced from a single sample in a study of Graves' ophthalmopathy and Graves' hyperthyroidism. RNA transcripts served as template for amplifying TCR beta CDR3 sequences. An opening RT-PCR round employed HTBI primers and preceded a second-round multiplex PCR. TCRdb ran MiXCR on the multiplex PCR reads and lists one entry per CDR3 protein. The repertoire holds 200,000 to 250,000 distinct CDR3 sequences, with 20% to 25% as singletons. Specimen: peripheral blood. These receptor sequences come from a woman in her fifties or sixties with Graves' ophthalmopathy.

For this clonotype: This may come from a read error, since a much larger clone is one base off. The chain has TRBV11-2 and TRBJ2-5; D not certain. Trimming stripped 11 bases from V and 1 base from J, with 20 bases between. Germline V gene data show CDR1 as SGHAT and CDR2 as FQNNGV. This CDR3 has 15 amino acids. The CDR3 DNA follows: TGTGCCGGCACCTTAGAGTACCAGGCCCAAGAGACCCAGTACTTC. Translated, it gives CAGTLEYQAQETQYF.

In this sample, this clonotype turned up many times. This chain joins TRBV27 and TRBJ1-2; D gene uncertain. In germline, CDR1 is MNHEY, CDR2 SMNVEV (reference sequence). The CDR3 sequence is 12 residues long. V dropped 5 bases and J dropped 8 bases, with 12 bases sitting between them. The CDR3 sequence: CASSNGPEGYTF. The CDR3 DNA is TGTGCCAGCAGTAATGGACCTGAAGGCTACACCTTC.

As for this clonotype: An end of the junction differs from the germline gene, which may be a read error. The J gene is TRBJ1-3, the V gene TRBV30; D perhaps matches TRBD1 (5 bases). Germline V gene lookup returns CDR1 GTSNPN and CDR2 SVGIG (reference sequence). The CDR3 spans 10 residues. CDR3 sequence reads: CGWGGNTICF. In nucleotides, the CDR3 is TGTGGCTGGGGGGGTAACACCATATGTTTT.

This clonotype was recorded many times. The genes are TRBV20-1 and TRBJ2-2, with D unresolved. Trimming took off 4 bases at V and 0 bases at J, with 9 bases between the two ends. Germline-derived CDR1 and CDR2 are DFQATT and SNEGSKA (reference sequence). The CDR3 contains 14 residues. Here the CDR3 DNA reads TGCAGTGCTATCAGATCCTCGAACACCGGGGAGCTGTTTTTT. Protein sequence: CSAIRSSNTGELFF.

The chain carries TRBV6-2 or TRBV6-3 and TRBJ2-5, with 10 bases aligning to TRBD2. Trimming at V came to 2 bases and at J to 5 bases, leaving 8 bases not matched to a gene. The CDR3 is made up of 16 amino acids. CDR1 is MNHEY, CDR2 SVGEGT, per germline. The CDR3 DNA sequence: TGTGCCAGCAGTTACCCCGCTAGCGGGAGCGGTGAGACCCAGTACTTC. This encodes CASSYPASGSGETQYF.

This clonotype was detected many times. V usage is TRBV12-3 or TRBV12-4 and J usage is TRBJ1-1, with D tentatively TRBD1 (6 bases). Trimming left V 5 bases short and J 4 bases short, with 11 bases between. This CDR3 comprises 13 residues. The CDR3 here is CASSLRQATEAFF. CDR3 sequence (DNA): TGTGCCAGCAGTCTGCGACAGGCCACTGAAGCTTTCTTT.

The chain carries TRBV28 and TRBJ1-3; 7 nucleotides match TRBD1. J lost 4 bases, V lost 5 bases, and 11 bases had no gene match. CDR1 MDHEN and CDR2 SYDVKM come from the germline V gene. The CDR3 has 16 residues. CDR3 DNA sequence: TGTGCCAGCAGTCCTTGGACAGGACTGGCGGGAAACACCATATATTTT. It is translated as CASSPWTGLAGNTIYF.

V and J are TRBV6-5 and TRBJ2-5; possibly TRBD2 for D (5 bases). The CDR3 spans 16 residues. Germline values: CDR1 MNHEY, CDR2 SVGAGI. V was pared by 0 bases and J by 14 bases, with 25 bases between. CDR3 region: CASSYSIRTGDGKEYF. The CDR3 nucleotides read TGTGCCAGCAGTTACTCGATACGTACCGGGGATGGAAAAGAATACTTC.

This clonotype has ten or more counts. The V and J genes are TRBV6-1 and TRBJ2-7; D unresolved. Looked up from germline, CDR1 is MNHNS and CDR2 is SASEGT. V was cut by 0 bases and J by 4 bases, with 10 bases left in between. The CDR3 length is 14 residues. The CDR3 sequence is CASSEALSGYEQYF. Here the CDR3 DNA reads TGTGCCAGCAGTGAAGCCCTGAGTGGTTACGAGCAGTACTTC.

At least ten counts were recorded for this clonotype. The chain carries TRBV7-9 and TRBJ1-3; D not certain. Looked up from germline, CDR1 is SEHNR and CDR2 is FQNEAQ (reference sequence). CDR3 size: 15 residues. The V gene lost 1 base and the J gene lost 4 bases, with 11 bases spanning the gap. The CDR3 nucleotides read TGTGCCAGCAGCTTAGGGGCTGATGGCGGAAACACCATATATTTT. Translated, it gives CASSLGADGGNTIYF.

This clonotype occurred many times. This rearrangement joins TRBV6-1 to TRBJ1-2; D gene uncertain. Germline CDR1 is MNHNS and CDR2 is SASEGT. V lost 6 bases to trimming and J lost 2 bases, with 16 bases between them. The CDR3 has 15 residues. The CDR3, as DNA: TGTGCCAGCAGCTCCGAAAGACAAACGAACTATGGCTACACCTTC. Translating gives CASSSERQTNYGYTF.

The V call is TRBV6-5, the J call TRBJ2-5; D might be TRBD1 (6 bases). The CDR3 contains 13 residues. Germline V CDR1 and CDR2: MNHEY, SVGAGI. The V and J ends lost 4 bases and 5 bases respectively, with 11 bases between them. The chain's CDR3 is CASSSTQGETQYF. In DNA form, the CDR3 reads TGTGCCAGCAGTTCGACACAGGGTGAGACCCAGTACTTC.

This clonotype was picked up many times. The CDR3 sequence is CATSRDRLDRAGELFF. CDR3 nucleotide sequence: TGTGCCACCAGCAGAGATCGACTGGACAGGGCCGGGGAGCTGTTTTTT. The V and J genes are TRBV15 and TRBJ2-2; TRBD1 matches 8 bases. Trimming took 0 bases from V and 6 from J; bases not matched to a gene: 6. The CDR3 covers 16 residues. Germline CDR1 and CDR2: LNHNV and YYDKDF (reference sequence).

This clonotype was detected a few times. This sequence joins TRBV30 and TRBJ1-2; 7 positions agree with TRBD1. J gave up 4 bases and V 3 bases, and 5 bases lay outside the gene matches. The CDR3 consists of 13 residues. Germline-derived CDR1 and CDR2 are GTSNPN and SVGIG (reference sequence). CDR3 sequence: CAWRGGGVYGYTF. The DNA for the CDR3 is TGTGCCTGGAGAGGAGGGGGCGTCTATGGCTACACCTTC. The whole variable domain, filled in from reference TRBV30 and TRBJ1-2, reads SQTIHQWPATLVQPVGSPLSLECTVEGTSNPNLYWYRQAAGRGLQLLFYSVGIGQISSEVPQNLSASRPQDRQFILSSKKLLLSDSGFYLCAWRGGGVYGYTFGSGTRLTVV.

The CDR3 region is CASSGESGTQYF. CDR3 DNA sequence: TGTGCCAGCAGTGGGGAGAGCGGGACCCAGTACTTC. This sequence joins TRBV2 and TRBJ2-5; a weak D match, TRBD2 (5 bases). Between the trimmed V and J ends, which lost 4 bases and 7 bases, there was a span of 10 bases. CDR3 length: 12 amino acids. CDR1 is SNHLY and CDR2 is FYNNEI in the germline V gene.

This clonotype was recorded many times. The V gene is TRBV2, the J gene TRBJ1-6; possibly TRBD1 for D (6 bases). The CDR3 runs to 15 residues. Trimming stripped 7 bases from V and 11 bases from J, with 21 bases between. Germline values: CDR1 SNHLY, CDR2 FYNNEI. CDR3: CASTRQDRKGAPLHF. DNA of the CDR3: TGTGCCAGCACCCGACAGGATCGTAAAGGGGCACCCCTCCACTTT. The full variable domain, its missing parts supplied by reference TRBV2 and TRBJ1-6, is EPEVTQTPSHQVTQMGQEVILRCVPISNHLYFYWYRQILGQKVEFLVSFYNNEISEKSEIFDDQFSVERPDGSNFTLKIRSTKLEDSAMYFCASTRQDRKGAPLHFGNGTRLTVT.

This clonotype was observed at least ten times. The chain carries TRBV24-1 and TRBJ1-5, with D unclear. CDR3 length equals 14 residues. Germline CDR1 is KGHDR and CDR2 is SFDVKD. Trimming left V 2 bases short and J 6 bases short, with 10 bases between. Written as DNA, the CDR3 is TGTGCCACCAGTGATTACAGATACCCTCAGCCCCAGCATTTT. This encodes CATSDYRYPQPQHF.

This clonotype was counted at least ten times. The chain combines TRBV29-1 with TRBJ2-2; 13 positions match TRBD2. The CDR3 is 15 residues long. The ends lost 7 bases at V and 7 bases at J; junction bases unmatched: 9. The germline CDR1 and CDR2 sequences are SQVTM and ANQGSEA. The CDR3, as DNA: TGCAGCGCGACGGGACTAGCGGGATTTGGCGGGGAGCTGTTTTTT. Its protein is CSATGLAGFGGELFF.

The chain carries TRBV6-1 and TRBJ1-1, with a possible D match to TRBD1 (5 bases). Trimming shortened V by 6 bases and J by 2 bases, and 10 bases separated the two germline ends. Germline values: CDR1 MNHNS, CDR2 SASEGT. CDR3 length: 13 amino acids. The CDR3 region has the DNA TGTGCCAGCAGGCGAGGGGATAACACTGAAGCTTTCTTT. It is translated as CASRRGDNTEAFF.

The chain is built from TRBV4-1 and TRBJ2-7; D is perhaps TRBD1 (6 bases). The CDR3 contains 13 residues. Trimming stripped 3 bases from V and 3 bases from J, with 9 bases between. Germline-derived CDR1 and CDR2 are MGHRA and YSYEKL. The CDR3 sequence is CASSQYRDYEQYF. CDR3 nucleotides: TGCGCCAGCAGCCAGTACAGGGACTACGAGCAGTACTTC.

This chain connects TRBV4-1 to TRBJ2-7; the D call may be TRBD1 or TRBD2 (7 bases each). The germline V gene encodes CDR1 MGHRA and CDR2 YSYEKL. This CDR3 is 15 amino acids long. V lost 3 bases and J 4 bases, leaving 16 bases between the germline ends. CDR3 nucleotide sequence: TGCGCCAGCAGCCATTCCAGGGGGGGCGGTTACGAGCAGTACTTC. Protein sequence: CASSHSRGGGYEQYF.